This T cell receptor beta chain is drawn from a study of CD8 T cell repertoires and HIV-1 epitope variants. Looking at the study overall: T cells were stimulated with Twenty-five Gag and Nef peptides separately. Epitopes were three Gag families plus Nef HW9 and YT9. Study outcomes and limitations: Only beta chains were identified, marking proliferation to antigen, not function.

This CDR3 spans 14 amino acids. Germline CDR1 SGHDT, CDR2 YYEEEE. The V end lost 4 bases, the J end lost 2 bases, and 13 bases lay between the germline ends. This clone is termed medium-sized. Its antigen is not known. Profiling relied on immunoSEQ multiplex PCR, and the TCRdb table lists in-frame clones only, not all of them. The sample comprises over 5,000 clones, about 63% of which are singletons, and around two fifths rests with the top ten. This chain uses TRBV5-6 with TRBJ2-7, with a possible D match to TRBD1 (5 bases). This TCR was recovered from a male donor with HIV. The sequenced sample was cultured CD8+ T cells derived from PBMCs. The CDR3: CASSDSTVTYEQYF. Written as DNA, the CDR3 is TGTGCCAGCAGCGACTCGACAGTTACCTACGAGCAGTACTTC.